This paragraph covers one TCR beta chain sequence. Its antigen remains unknown. These data belong to a study of cytomegalovirus exposure and HLA in healthy donors. Study conclusions and caveats: CMV antigen specificity was confirmed in vitro for three CMV-associated chains. Other equally common chains were less clonally expanded than HLA-associated TCR beta chains, a later analysis showed. In an earlier analysis, in several hundred donors, most V segments appeared productive either ~87% or ~30% of the time.

Trimming took off 5 bases at V and 9 bases at J, with 13 bases between the two ends. CDR1 SGHAT and CDR2 FQNNGV come from the germline V gene. CDR3 length: 12 amino acids. Amplification used 60 Vbeta primers and 13 Jbeta primers. Some clones are missing from TCRdb's copy, which holds only in-frame ones; the method was immunoSEQ multiplex PCR. The sample has fewer than 200,000 clones, around 80% seen once. Healthy bone marrow donors formed the donor group. The chain has TRBV11-2 and TRBJ1-2, with a possible D match to TRBD1 (5 bases). Material: PBMCs. The receptor's source is a female donor in good health and CMV-seronegative. The CDR3, as DNA: TGTGCCAGCAGCCCGGGGGAATGGAGCTACACCTTC. Its translation: CASSPGEWSYTF.